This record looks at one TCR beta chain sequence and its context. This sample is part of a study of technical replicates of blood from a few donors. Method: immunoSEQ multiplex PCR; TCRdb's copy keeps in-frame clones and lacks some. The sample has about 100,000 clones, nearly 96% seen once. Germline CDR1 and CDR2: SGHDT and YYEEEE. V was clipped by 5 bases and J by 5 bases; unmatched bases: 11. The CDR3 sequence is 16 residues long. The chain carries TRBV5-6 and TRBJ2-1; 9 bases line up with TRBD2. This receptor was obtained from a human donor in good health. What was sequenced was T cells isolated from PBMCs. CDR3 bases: TGTGCCAGCAGTGATGCTGGGACTAGCTGGAACAATGAGCAGTTCTTC. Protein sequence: CASSDAGTSWNNEQFF.